This TCR beta chain was sequenced for a study of blood T cell repertoires in COVID-19 (dated by TCRdb to 2020 to 2022). Regarding the complete study: Samples from collaborators originated in the United States, Italy and Spain and spanned both the acute and convalescent phases of COVID-19. The prospective study material was composed of cDNA or gDNA derived from T cells, B-cell-depleted T cells, or PBMCs. The dataset comprised deeply sampled blood TCRbeta repertoires from subjects exposed to, actively infected with, or recovered from COVID-19. The repertoires were released in a freely available public database meant as a resource for research on the immune response to SARS-CoV-2. The samples were drawn from the first 160 participants of the ongoing ImmuneRACE study and from 1,254 subjects provided by 6 global collaborators. Nearly every sample came with metadata listing a de-identified subject ID, COVID-19 status, age in years and sex. Where available, HLA class I and class II types were taken from metadata supplied by the sample provider and were not determined by assay-based typing. General findings and caveats noted by the study authors: The quantity of clinical and demographic metadata differed by source and by participant and was supplied without curation.

V was cut back by 5 bases and J by 4 bases, leaving a gap of 12 bases between them. CDR1 SGHVS and CDR2 FQNEAQ are derived from the germline V gene. The CDR3 spans 13 residues, from the cysteine through the phenylalanine. The CDR3 DNA has 39 bases and is translated from base 1. Participants in the prospective study were aged about 18 to 89 years, lived in about two dozen United States geographic areas, and enrolled through a virtual design. To assign participants to cohorts, the prospective study relied on clinical history that participants themselves reported in a screening survey and a study questionnaire. Mobile phlebotomists in the prospective study collected whole blood, serum and a nasopharyngeal or oropharyngeal swab from every participant. Over a roughly 2-month period, participants in the prospective study had the option of providing additional blood draws and questionnaires. Before DNA extraction, prospective study blood samples were shipped either frozen or at room temperature.

TCRbeta CDR3 regions were amplified from genomic DNA using the immunoSEQ Assay, a bias-controlled multiplex PCR. Per the authors' processing: Within the assay, amplification of reference gene primers was used to estimate how many nucleated cells each sample contained. Sequence reads were collapsed and filtered to measure the absolute abundance of every unique TCRbeta CDR3 rearrangement. For each sample, productive Simpson clonality was calculated as the square root of Simpson's diversity index across productive rearrangements. Held by TCRdb, this immuneACCESS table contains in-frame sequences only and omits some clones. Under half of the omission traces to an unresolved V gene where checked; the cause of the rest is unknown. V and J calls and clone size are copied from that table; D and trimming were computed from the DNA. The sample table contains 200,000 to 250,000 clones; only one count was recorded for 85% to 90% of them. The ten largest make up 3% to 4% of the sample.

This clone has a handful of counts. Its specific antigen is unknown. Per-nucleotide qualities are absent, and no much larger clonotype sits a single base away. The material sequenced was PBMCs or T cells enriched from blood (not recorded which). This chain is built from TRBV7-8 and TRBJ2-7; no D segment can be confidently identified. The source is a woman younger than 35 in a cohort exposed to, infected with or recovered from COVID-19 (not recorded which). The CDR3 corresponds to CASSQLVFYEQYF. The nucleotide sequence reads as follows: TGTGCCAGCAGCCAGTTAGTTTTTTACGAGCAGTACTTC. The CDR3 plus the reference TRBV7-8 and TRBJ2-7 genes for the other parts give the full variable domain: GAGVSQSPRYKVAKRGQDVALRCDPISGHVSLFWYQQALGQGPEFLTYFQNEAQLDKSGLPSDRFFAERPEGSVSTLKIQRTQQEDSAVYLCASSQLVFYEQYFGPGTRLTVT.